Described below is a single T cell receptor beta chain sequence and its context. This record comes from a study of blood T cell repertoires in COVID-19. Looking at the study overall: Acute and convalescent COVID-19 specimens originated in the United States, Italy and Spain. PBMCs, B-cell-depleted T cells, or T cells were the source of the cDNA or gDNA that made up the material.

Trimming pared 5 bases from V and 0 bases from J, leaving 17 bases between. In germline, CDR1 is SGHTA, CDR2 FQGNSA. CDR3 length: 17 amino acids. In the original analysis: Estimated nucleated cell counts came from reference gene primer amplification. Libraries were prepared by immunoSEQ multiplex PCR; TCRdb keeps only in-frame clonotypes and omits some of them. The D gene and trimming were derived from the DNA, and the V and J assignments and clone size from that table. The sample lists 200,000 to 300,000 clones; roughly 90% were seen once. The origin of this receptor is a man between 25 and 39 years old with active or convalescent COVID-19. The rearrangement links TRBV7-2 to TRBJ2-1; maybe TRBD1 (7 bases). Sequenced material: peripheral blood. This CDR3 reads CASSPPSGGSSYNEQFF. DNA for the CDR3: TGTGCCAGCAGCCCCCCGTCAGGGGGGAGCTCCTACAATGAGCAGTTCTTC.